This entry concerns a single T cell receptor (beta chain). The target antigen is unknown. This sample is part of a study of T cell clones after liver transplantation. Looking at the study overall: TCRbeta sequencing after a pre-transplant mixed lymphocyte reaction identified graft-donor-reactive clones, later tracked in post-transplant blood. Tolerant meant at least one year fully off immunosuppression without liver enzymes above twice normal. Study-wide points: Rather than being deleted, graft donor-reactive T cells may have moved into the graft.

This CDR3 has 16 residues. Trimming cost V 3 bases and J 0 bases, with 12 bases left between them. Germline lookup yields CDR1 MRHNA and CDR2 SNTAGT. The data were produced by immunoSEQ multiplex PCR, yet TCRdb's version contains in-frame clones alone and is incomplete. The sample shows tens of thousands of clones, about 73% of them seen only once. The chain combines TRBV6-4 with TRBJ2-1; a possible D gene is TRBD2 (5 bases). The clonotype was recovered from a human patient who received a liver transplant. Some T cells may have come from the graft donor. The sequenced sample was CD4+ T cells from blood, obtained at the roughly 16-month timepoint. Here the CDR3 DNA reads TGTGCCAGCAGTGATCGTAGCGTAAGCTCCTACAATGAGCAGTTCTTC. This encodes CASSDRSVSSYNEQFF.